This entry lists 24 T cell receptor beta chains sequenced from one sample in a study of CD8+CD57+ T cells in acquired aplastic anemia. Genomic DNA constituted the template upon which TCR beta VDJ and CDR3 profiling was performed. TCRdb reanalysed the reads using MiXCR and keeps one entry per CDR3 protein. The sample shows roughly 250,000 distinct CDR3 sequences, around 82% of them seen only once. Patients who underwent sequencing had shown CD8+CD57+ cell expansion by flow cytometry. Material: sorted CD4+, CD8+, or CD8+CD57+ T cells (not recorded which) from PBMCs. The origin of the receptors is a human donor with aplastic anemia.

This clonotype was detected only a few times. CDR3 DNA: TGTGCCAGCAGCGATGGACAGGGGGCCTACGAGCAGTACTTC. Translating it yields CASSDGQGAYEQYF. This chain links TRBV7-9 with TRBJ2-7, with 10 nucleotides matching TRBD1. Losses at the gene ends were 5 bases for V and 2 bases for J; bases not matched to a gene: 3. This CDR3 comprises 14 residues. From germline, CDR1 is SEHNR and CDR2 FQNEAQ (reference sequence).

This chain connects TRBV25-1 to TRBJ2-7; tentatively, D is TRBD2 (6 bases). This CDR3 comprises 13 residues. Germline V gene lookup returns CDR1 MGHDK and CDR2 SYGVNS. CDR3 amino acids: CDSGEFVTDEQYF. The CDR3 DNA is TGTGATAGCGGTGAATTTGTGACCGACGAGCAGTACTTC.

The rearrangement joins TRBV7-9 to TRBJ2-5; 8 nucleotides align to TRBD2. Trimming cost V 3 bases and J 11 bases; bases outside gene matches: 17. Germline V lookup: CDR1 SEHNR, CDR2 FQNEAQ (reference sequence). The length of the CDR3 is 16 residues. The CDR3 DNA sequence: TGTGCCAGCAGCTTTGAAAGGAGCGGGGGCCAAGATGAGCAGTACTTC. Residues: CASSFERSGGQDEQYF.

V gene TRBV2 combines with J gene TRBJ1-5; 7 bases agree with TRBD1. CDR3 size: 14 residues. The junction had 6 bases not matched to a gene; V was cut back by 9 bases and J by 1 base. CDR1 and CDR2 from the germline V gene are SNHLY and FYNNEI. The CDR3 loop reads CASTPGQSNQPQHF. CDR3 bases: TGTGCCAGTACCCCGGGACAGAGCAATCAGCCCCAGCATTTT. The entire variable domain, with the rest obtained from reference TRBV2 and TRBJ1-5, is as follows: EPEVTQTPSHQVTQMGQEVILRCVPISNHLYFYWYRQILGQKVEFLVSFYNNEISEKSEIFDDQFSVERPDGSNFTLKIRSTKLEDSAMYFCASTPGQSNQPQHFGDGTRLSIL.

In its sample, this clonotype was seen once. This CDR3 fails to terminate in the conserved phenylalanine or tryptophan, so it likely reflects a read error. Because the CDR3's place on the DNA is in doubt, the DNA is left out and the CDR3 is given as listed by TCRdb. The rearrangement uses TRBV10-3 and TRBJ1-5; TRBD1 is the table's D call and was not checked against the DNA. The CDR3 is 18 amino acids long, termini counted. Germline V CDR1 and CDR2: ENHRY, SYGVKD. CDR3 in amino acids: CASSYSGTGYEQYFGPGT.

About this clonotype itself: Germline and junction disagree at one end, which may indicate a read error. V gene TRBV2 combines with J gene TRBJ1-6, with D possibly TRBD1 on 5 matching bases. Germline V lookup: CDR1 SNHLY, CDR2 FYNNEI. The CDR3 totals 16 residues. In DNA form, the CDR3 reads TGTGCCTGCAGTGCTGGGGGGGACCCTTATAATTCACCCCTCCACTTT. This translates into CACSAGGDPYNSPLHF.

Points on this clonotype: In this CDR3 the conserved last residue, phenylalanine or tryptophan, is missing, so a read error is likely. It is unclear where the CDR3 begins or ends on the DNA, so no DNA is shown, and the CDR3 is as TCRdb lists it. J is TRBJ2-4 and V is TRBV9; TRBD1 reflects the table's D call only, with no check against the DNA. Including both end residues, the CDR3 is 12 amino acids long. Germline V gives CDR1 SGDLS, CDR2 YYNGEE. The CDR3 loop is CASSGGTARKYS.

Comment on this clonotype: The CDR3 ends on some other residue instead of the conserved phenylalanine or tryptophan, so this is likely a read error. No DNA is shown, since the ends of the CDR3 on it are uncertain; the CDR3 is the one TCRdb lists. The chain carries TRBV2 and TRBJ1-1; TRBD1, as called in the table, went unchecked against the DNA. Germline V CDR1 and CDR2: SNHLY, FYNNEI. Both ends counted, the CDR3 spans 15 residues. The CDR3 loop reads CASGDDLTDTQYFFS.

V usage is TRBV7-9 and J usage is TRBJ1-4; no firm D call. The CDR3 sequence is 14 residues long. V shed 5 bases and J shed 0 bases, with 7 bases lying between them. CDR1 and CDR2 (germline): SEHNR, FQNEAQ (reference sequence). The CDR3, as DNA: TGTGCCAGCAGCCCCGAGACAACTAATGAAAAACTGTTTTTT. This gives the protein CASSPETTNEKLFF.

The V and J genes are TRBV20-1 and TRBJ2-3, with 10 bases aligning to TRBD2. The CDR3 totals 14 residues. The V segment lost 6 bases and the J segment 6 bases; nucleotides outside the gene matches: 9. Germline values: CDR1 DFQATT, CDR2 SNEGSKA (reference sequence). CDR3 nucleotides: TGCAGTGCGGGTATAGCGGGAGGTCCCGATACGCAGTATTTT. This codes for CSAGIAGGPDTQYF.

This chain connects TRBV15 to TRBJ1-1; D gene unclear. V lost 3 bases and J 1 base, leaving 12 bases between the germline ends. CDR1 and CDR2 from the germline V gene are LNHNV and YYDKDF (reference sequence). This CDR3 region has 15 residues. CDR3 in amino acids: CATSRGPSRNTEAFF. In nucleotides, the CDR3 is TGTGCCACCAGCAGGGGCCCCAGCCGGAACACTGAAGCTTTCTTT. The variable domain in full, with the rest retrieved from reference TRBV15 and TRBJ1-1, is DAMVIQNPRYQVTQFGKPVTLSCSQTLNHNVMYWYQQKSSQAPKLLFHYYDKDFNNEADTPDNFQSRRPNTSFCFLDIRSPGLGDTAMYLCATSRGPSRNTEAFFGQGTRLTVV.

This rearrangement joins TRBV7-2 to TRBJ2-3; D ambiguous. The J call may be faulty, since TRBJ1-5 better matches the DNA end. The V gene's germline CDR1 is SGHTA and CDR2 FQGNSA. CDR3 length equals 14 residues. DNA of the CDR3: TGTGCCAGCAGCAAGGCAGAGAGCCCCTACAAGCAGCATTTT. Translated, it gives CASSKAESPYKQHF.

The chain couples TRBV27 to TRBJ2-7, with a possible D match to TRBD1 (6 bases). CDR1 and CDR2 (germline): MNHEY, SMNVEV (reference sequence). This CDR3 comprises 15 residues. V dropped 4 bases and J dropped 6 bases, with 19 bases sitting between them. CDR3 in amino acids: CASSSLQGFQGEQYF. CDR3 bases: TGTGCCAGCAGTTCACTTCAGGGGTTTCAGGGCGAGCAGTACTTC.

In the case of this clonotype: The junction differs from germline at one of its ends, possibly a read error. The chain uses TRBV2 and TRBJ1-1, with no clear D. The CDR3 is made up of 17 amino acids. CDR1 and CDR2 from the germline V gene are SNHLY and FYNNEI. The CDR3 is CASGDEGTHTLNIEAGF. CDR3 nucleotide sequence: TGTGCCAGCGGCGACGAGGGCACACATACGCTGAATATTGAAGCAGGCTTT. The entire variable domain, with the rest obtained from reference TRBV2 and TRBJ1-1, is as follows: EPEVTQTPSHQVTQMGQEVILRCVPISNHLYFYWYRQILGQKVEFLVSFYNNEISEKSEIFDDQFSVERPDGSNFTLKIRSTKLEDSAMYFCASGDEGTHTLNIEAGFGQGTRLTVV.

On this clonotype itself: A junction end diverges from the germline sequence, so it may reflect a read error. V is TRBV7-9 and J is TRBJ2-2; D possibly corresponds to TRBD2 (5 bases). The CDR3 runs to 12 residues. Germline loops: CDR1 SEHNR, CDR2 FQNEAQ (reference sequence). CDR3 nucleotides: TGTGCCGGCCACTGGGTAACGGAGGCCCAGATCTTT. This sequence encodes CAGHWVTEAQIF.

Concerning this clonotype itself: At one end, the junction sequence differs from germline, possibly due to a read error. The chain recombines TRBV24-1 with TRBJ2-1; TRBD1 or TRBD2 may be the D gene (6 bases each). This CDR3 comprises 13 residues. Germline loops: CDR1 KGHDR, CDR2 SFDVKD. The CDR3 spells CATLAGHTGSLSF. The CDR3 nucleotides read TGTGCCACCTTGGCGGGACACACCGGAAGTCTGTCTTTT.

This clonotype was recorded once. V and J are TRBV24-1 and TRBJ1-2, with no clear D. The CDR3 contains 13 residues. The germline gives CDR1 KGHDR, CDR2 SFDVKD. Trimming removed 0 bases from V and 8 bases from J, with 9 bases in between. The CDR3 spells CATSDLRPRGYTF. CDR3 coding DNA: TGTGCCACCAGTGATTTGCGGCCCAGGGGCTACACCTTC.

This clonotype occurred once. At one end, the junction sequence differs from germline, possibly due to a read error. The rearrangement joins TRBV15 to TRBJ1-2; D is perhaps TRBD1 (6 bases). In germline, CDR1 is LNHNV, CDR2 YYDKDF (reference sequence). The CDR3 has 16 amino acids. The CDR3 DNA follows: TGTGCCACCAGCAGACGGGCCAGGGGATTGGCCTATGACTTCAGGTTC. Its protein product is CATSRRARGLAYDFRF.

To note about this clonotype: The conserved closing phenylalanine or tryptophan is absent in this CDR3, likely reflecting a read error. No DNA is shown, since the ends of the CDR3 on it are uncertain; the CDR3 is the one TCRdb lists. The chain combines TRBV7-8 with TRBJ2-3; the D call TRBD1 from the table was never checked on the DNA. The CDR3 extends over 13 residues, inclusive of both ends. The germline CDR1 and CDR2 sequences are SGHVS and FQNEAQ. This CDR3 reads CASREAGQANLAV.

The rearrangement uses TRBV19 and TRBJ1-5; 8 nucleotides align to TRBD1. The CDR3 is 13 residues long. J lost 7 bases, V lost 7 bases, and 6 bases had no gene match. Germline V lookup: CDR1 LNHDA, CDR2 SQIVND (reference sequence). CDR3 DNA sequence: TGTGCCAGTATTAGGACAGGGATCCAGCCCCAGCATTTT. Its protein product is CASIRTGIQPQHF.

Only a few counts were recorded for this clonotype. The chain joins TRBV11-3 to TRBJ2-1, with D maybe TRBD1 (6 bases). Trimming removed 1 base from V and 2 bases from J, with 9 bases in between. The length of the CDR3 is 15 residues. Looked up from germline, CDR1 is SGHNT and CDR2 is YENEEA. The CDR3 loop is CASSLARTAYNEQFF. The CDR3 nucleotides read TGTGCCAGCAGCTTAGCTCGGACAGCCTACAATGAGCAGTTCTTC.

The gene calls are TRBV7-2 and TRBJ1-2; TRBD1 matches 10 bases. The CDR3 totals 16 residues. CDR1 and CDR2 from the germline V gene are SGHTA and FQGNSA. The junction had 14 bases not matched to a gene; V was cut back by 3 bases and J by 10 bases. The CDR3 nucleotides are TGTGCCAGCAGCTTGACAGGGGGCGGCGACTATGGCGACTACACCTTC. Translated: CASSLTGGGDYGDYTF.

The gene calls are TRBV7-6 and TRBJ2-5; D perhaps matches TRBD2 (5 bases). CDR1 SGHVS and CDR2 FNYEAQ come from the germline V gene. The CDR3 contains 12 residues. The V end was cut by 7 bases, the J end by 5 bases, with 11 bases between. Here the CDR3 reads CASTHTGETQYF. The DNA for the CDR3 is TGTGCCAGCACCCATACGGGGGAGACCCAGTACTTC.

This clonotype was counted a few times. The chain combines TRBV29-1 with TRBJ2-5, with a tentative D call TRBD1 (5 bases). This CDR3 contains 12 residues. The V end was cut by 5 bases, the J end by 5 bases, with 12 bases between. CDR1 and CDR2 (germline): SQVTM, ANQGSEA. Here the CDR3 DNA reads TGCAGCGTTTCCCAGGGTGGGGAGACCCAGTACTTC. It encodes CSVSQGGETQYF.